This T cell receptor beta chain came from a study of spatial heterogeneity in lung cancer. Study findings and constraints: One measure, the expanded intratumoral alpha and beta TCR count, tracked tumor mutation counts.

With V trimmed by 0 bases and J by 0 bases, 6 bases remained unmatched. This CDR3 is 17 amino acids long. CDR1 and CDR2 from the germline V gene are MNHNS and SASEGT. This clonotype was seen more than once but under ten times. What it binds is not known. With the library built for alpha chains, this beta chain is off target and its frequency is not meaningful. The time point here: sample taken at primary tumor resection. The authors sequenced whole RNA from tumor, nontumor lung or frozen PBMC without sorting. Individual TCR cDNA molecules each bore their own unique molecular identifier. TCRdb ran MiXCR on the 5' RACE reads and lists one entry per CDR3 protein. The table has roughly 2,200 distinct CDR3 sequences, 22% seen once; the top ten hold around 24%.

The chain links TRBV6-1 to TRBJ2-3; 7 nucleotides align to TRBD2. The specimen comprised lung tumor tissue, sampled at surgery. The receptor's source is a male donor with early-stage non-small cell lung cancer. This CDR3 is CASSEAAGLSSTDTQYF. CDR3 in DNA: TGTGCCAGCAGTGAAGCAGCGGGACTCTCTAGCACAGATACGCAGTATTTT.